The rows below give T cell receptor beta chains drawn from one sample of a study of cytomegalovirus exposure and HLA in healthy donors. TCRdb's table, derived via immunoSEQ multiplex PCR, lists solely in-frame clones and lacks some. The ten most abundant clones cover roughly 2.5% of a sample with 100,000 to 150,000 clones. The material sequenced was PBMCs. The receptors were gathered from a man between 25 and 39 years old in good health and CMV-seronegative. CDR3s include the opening cysteine and the closing phenylalanine or tryptophan. D genes are given only for firm matches.

v_call,d_call,j_call,cdr3_length,cdr3_aa,cdr3_nt
TRBV5-1,TRBD2,TRBJ2-2,18,CASSLHSSGSPNTGELFF,TGCGCCAGCAGCTTGCACTCTAGCGGGAGCCCGAACACCGGGGAGCTGTTTTTT
TRBV2,-,TRBJ2-2,14,CASIGVADTGELFF,TGTGCCAGCATAGGGGTGGCCGACACCGGGGAGCTGTTTTTT
TRBV7-8,-,TRBJ1-5,13,CASSPGRVQPQHF,TGTGCCAGCAGCCCGGGGAGGGTGCAGCCCCAGCATTTT
TRBV28,TRBD2,TRBJ2-1,16,CASSRGAGGVYNEQFF,TGTGCCAGCAGCCGTGGAGCGGGAGGCGTTTACAATGAGCAGTTCTTC
TRBV19,TRBD2,TRBJ2-3,16,CASSGLAGAGEDTQYF,TGTGCCAGTAGCGGGCTAGCGGGGGCGGGGGAAGATACGCAGTATTTT
TRBV27,-,TRBJ2-7,13,CASSFIPSGEQYF,TGTGCCAGCAGTTTTATCCCCTCGGGCGAGCAGTACTTC
TRBV30,-,TRBJ1-4,15,CAWTPPIWGDEKLFF,TGTGCCTGGACCCCCCCAATATGGGGCGATGAAAAACTGTTTTTT
TRBV7-2,TRBD2,TRBJ2-3,17,CASSLITSGISTDTQYF,TGTGCCAGCAGCTTAATAACTAGCGGCATTAGCACAGATACGCAGTATTTT
TRBV18,-,TRBJ1-1,14,CASFTFVVYTEAFF,TGTGCCAGCTTCACCTTCGTAGTCTACACTGAAGCTTTCTTT
TRBV6-5,-,TRBJ1-2,15,CASSYGAGVNYGYTF,TGTGCCAGCAGTTATGGGGCAGGCGTCAACTATGGCTACACCTTC
TRBV16,-,TRBJ2-7,15,CASSQFTGMSYEQYF,TGTGCCAGCAGCCAATTTACAGGGATGTCCTACGAGCAGTACTTC
TRBV6-5,-,TRBJ1-5,14,CASRRGGSNQPQHF,TGTGCCAGCAGGAGGGGAGGGAGCAATCAGCCCCAGCATTTT
TRBV5-1,TRBD1,TRBJ2-7,14,CASTGTGVPYEQYF,TGCGCCAGCACGGGGACAGGGGTCCCCTACGAGCAGTACTTC
TRBV5-1,TRBD1,TRBJ2-7,13,CASSDDRVDEQYF,TGCGCCAGCAGTGACGACAGGGTCGACGAGCAGTACTTC
TRBV29-1,TRBD2,TRBJ2-1,12,CSVNSGRNEQFF,TGCAGCGTCAATAGCGGGAGAAATGAGCAGTTCTTC
TRBV5-1,-,TRBJ1-3,16,CASSLSGSLFENTIYF,TGCGCCAGCAGCTTGTCGGGATCGCTCTTTGAAAACACCATATATTTT
TRBV7-9,-,TRBJ2-1,16,CASSPSRREHYNEQFF,TGTGCCAGCAGCCCGAGTCGGCGGGAACACTACAATGAGCAGTTCTTC
TRBV28,-,TRBJ1-1,12,CAIYPLATEAFF,TGTGCCATATACCCTCTGGCCACTGAAGCTTTCTTT
TRBV10-2,-,TRBJ2-2,16,CASNTGRAGNTGELFF,TGCGCCAGCAATACGGGCCGAGCGGGGAACACCGGGGAGCTGTTTTTT
TRBV28,TRBD1,TRBJ1-2,14,CASSRDSPNYGYTF,TGTGCCAGCAGCCGGGACAGCCCTAACTATGGCTACACCTTC
TRBV2,-,TRBJ2-3,15,CASRLDTLGTDTQYF,TGTGCCAGCAGACTAGACACGCTTGGCACAGATACGCAGTATTTT
TRBV4-1,-,TRBJ2-2,14,CASSLPTRGGELFF,TGCGCCAGCAGCCTACCGACTAGAGGGGGGGAGCTGTTTTTT
TRBV29-1,TRBD2,TRBJ2-1,19,CSVVASGFSEALSYNEQFF,TGCAGCGTTGTGGCTAGCGGGTTCTCCGAAGCCCTCTCCTACAATGAGCAGTTCTTC
TRBV7-2,TRBD1,TRBJ1-2,16,CASSPRLQGANYGYTF,TGTGCCAGCAGCCCCCGGCTACAGGGGGCGAACTATGGCTACACCTTC
TRBV5-1,TRBD1,TRBJ2-5,15,CASSLEAGGLETQYF,TGCGCCAGCAGCTTGGAGGCAGGGGGCTTAGAGACCCAGTACTTC
TRBV11-2,-,TRBJ1-3,16,CASSSQWQGGRNTIYF,TGTGCCAGCAGTTCCCAATGGCAGGGCGGGAGAAACACCATATATTTT